Each of the 29 T cell receptor beta chains below was sequenced from the same sample in a study of blood T cell repertoires in COVID-19. Method: immunoSEQ multiplex PCR; TCRdb's copy keeps in-frame clones and lacks some. The repertoire holds more than 200,000 clones, with 87% as singletons. The sample taken for sequencing was PBMCs or T cells enriched from blood (not recorded which). All receptors come from a young man who had recovered from COVID-19.

The chain uses TRBV5-1 and TRBJ2-3, with TRBD2 matching 9 bases. The germline V gene encodes CDR1 SGHRS and CDR2 YFSETQ. The CDR3 runs 17 residues. J was trimmed by 3 bases and V by 0 bases; bases with no gene match: 8. CDR3 residues: CASSLASRGGSTDTQYF. In DNA form, the CDR3 reads TGCGCCAGCAGCTTGGCCTCGCGGGGGGGCTCGACAGATACGCAGTATTTT. Using reference TRBV5-1 and TRBJ2-3 for the parts outside the CDR3, the full variable domain is KAGVTQTPRYLIKTRGQQVTLSCSPISGHRSVSWYQQTPGQGLQFLFEYFSETQRNKGNFPGRFSGRQFSNSRSEMNVSTLELGDSALYLCASSLASRGGSTDTQYFGPGTRLTVL.

The chain is built from TRBV9 and TRBJ1-2, with a possible D match to TRBD1 (6 bases). The germline CDR1 and CDR2 sequences are SGDLS and YYNGEE. V shed 1 base and J shed 13 bases, with 17 bases lying between them. The CDR3 loop spans 13 amino acids. The CDR3 DNA sequence: TGTGCCAGCAGCGTAAATTTCCAAGACAGGCCCACCTTC. Its protein product is CASSVNFQDRPTF.

The rearrangement joins TRBV10-3 to TRBJ2-7, with 7 bases lining up with TRBD2. J gave up 5 bases and V 3 bases, and 4 bases lay outside the gene matches. This CDR3 spans 13 amino acids. CDR1 and CDR2 (germline): ENHRY, SYGVKD. This CDR3 reads CAISEREVDEQYF. CDR3 coding DNA: TGTGCCATCAGTGAACGGGAGGTGGACGAGCAGTACTTC.

The chain is built from TRBV5-1 and TRBJ2-1, with D possibly being TRBD2 (5 bases). Trimming pared 6 bases from V and 10 bases from J, leaving 17 bases between. The CDR3 is 13 amino acids. Germline CDR1 and CDR2: SGHRS and YFSETQ. CDR3 in DNA: TGCGCCAGCAAATGGATGGAGGTGGACGAGCAGTTCTTC. Protein sequence: CASKWMEVDEQFF.

This chain uses TRBV29-1 with TRBJ1-2, with 7 bases aligning to TRBD1. This CDR3 has 12 residues. V lost 7 bases, J lost 6 bases, and 8 bases stayed unmatched. CDR1 is SQVTM and CDR2 is ANQGSEA in the germline V gene. CDR3 sequence (DNA): TGCAGCGCTGACAGGGTCAGAGATGGCTACACCTTC. It specifies CSADRVRDGYTF.

The chain has TRBV11-2 and TRBJ2-7; the match to TRBD1 covers 7 bases. Losses at the gene ends were 5 bases for V and 2 bases for J; bases not matched to a gene: 6. The CDR3 is 14 amino acids. CDR1 SGHAT and CDR2 FQNNGV come from the germline V gene. The CDR3 DNA reads as TGTGCCAGCAGCCCCTCGACAGGGACCTACGAGCAGTACTTC. Translating gives CASSPSTGTYEQYF.

This rearrangement joins TRBV5-1 to TRBJ1-5; a possible D gene is TRBD1 (5 bases). Per germline, CDR1 SGHRS and CDR2 YFSETQ. This CDR3 has 13 amino acids. V dropped 3 bases and J dropped 8 bases, with 12 bases sitting between them. In DNA, the CDR3 is TGCGCCAGCAGCTCCGATACGGGGGAGCCCCAGCATTTT. Translating gives CASSSDTGEPQHF. Drawing the rest from reference TRBV5-1 and TRBJ1-5, the complete variable domain is KAGVTQTPRYLIKTRGQQVTLSCSPISGHRSVSWYQQTPGQGLQFLFEYFSETQRNKGNFPGRFSGRQFSNSRSEMNVSTLELGDSALYLCASSSDTGEPQHFGDGTRLSIL.

The V and J genes are TRBV5-1 and TRBJ2-5, with D possibly matching TRBD1 (6 bases). Deletions cut 4 bases from V and 2 bases from J, with 12 bases between. Looked up from germline, CDR1 is SGHRS and CDR2 is YFSETQ. The CDR3 is made up of 14 amino acids. The CDR3 protein is CASSRTVTQETQYF. In nucleotides, the CDR3 is TGCGCCAGCAGCAGGACAGTCACACAAGAGACCCAGTACTTC.

In its sample, this clone was seen once. CDR3 residues: CASSQLLAGAYEQYF. DNA of the CDR3: TGTGCCAGCAGCCAACTCCTAGCGGGAGCCTACGAGCAGTACTTC. The chain links TRBV3-1 (or the pseudogene TRBV3-2) to TRBJ2-7; 10 bases fit TRBD2. Germline V CDR1 and CDR2: LGHDT, YNNKEL (reference sequence). CDR3 length equals 15 residues. The J segment lost 2 bases and the V segment lost 2 bases, leaving 3 bases of the junction unmatched.

The chain employs TRBV5-8 and TRBJ2-1; D perhaps matches TRBD1 (5 bases). V was trimmed by 0 bases and J by 9 bases, leaving 25 bases between them. Germline CDR1 and CDR2: SGHTS and YDEGEE. The CDR3 is 18 amino acids. This chain's CDR3 is CASSLGQGSYPAHVEQFF. CDR3 sequence (DNA): TGTGCCAGCAGCTTGGGGCAGGGTAGCTACCCGGCCCACGTTGAGCAGTTCTTC.

This clone was found a few times. The V and J genes are TRBV4-3 and TRBJ2-7; D is possibly TRBD2 (6 bases). This CDR3 region has 16 residues. V was cut by 1 base and J by 1 base, with 14 bases left in between. Germline V lookup: CDR1 LGHNA, CDR2 YSLEER. The CDR3 DNA follows: TGCGCCAGCAGCCAAGGGGCGGGGTATTCTTCCTACGAGCAGTACTTC. Translated: CASSQGAGYSSYEQYF.

V is TRBV24-1 and J is TRBJ2-5; a possible D gene is TRBD1 (6 bases). The CDR3 spans 16 residues. The V gene's germline CDR1 is KGHDR and CDR2 SFDVKD. V was pared by 6 bases and J by 4 bases, with 20 bases between. CDR3 nucleotides: TGTGCCACCAGTTCATCTTCCCAGGGGTGGAGAGAGACCCAGTACTTC. Protein: CATSSSSQGWRETQYF.

The chain has TRBV28 and TRBJ2-5; 9 bases line up with TRBD1. This CDR3 has 14 amino acids. The germline V gene has CDR1 MDHEN and CDR2 SYDVKM. V dropped 6 bases and J dropped 6; count of bases not matched to a gene: 8. The CDR3 sequence is CASRPTGGRKTQYF. The CDR3 region has the DNA TGTGCCAGCAGACCTACAGGGGGCCGCAAGACCCAGTACTTC.

The chain combines TRBV19 with TRBJ1-4; D is ambiguous. Germline lookup yields CDR1 LNHDA and CDR2 SQIVND (reference sequence). The CDR3 is 12 residues long. The V gene lost 5 bases and the J gene lost 4 bases, with 5 bases spanning the gap. DNA of the CDR3: TGTGCCAGTAGTCAGATTAATGAAAAACTGTTTTTT. Amino acid sequence: CASSQINEKLFF.

This sequence joins TRBV19 and TRBJ1-6; TRBD1 might be the D (5 bases). Germline lookup yields CDR1 LNHDA and CDR2 SQIVND (reference sequence). The CDR3 is made up of 16 amino acids. V was trimmed by 4 bases and J by 7 bases, leaving 17 bases between them. CDR3 loop: CASSSGSGTGNSPLHF. The CDR3 DNA is TGTGCCAGTAGTAGTGGATCCGGGACTGGCAATTCACCCCTCCACTTT.

This sequence joins TRBV10-3 and TRBJ1-2, with a weak D call TRBD1 (6 bases). Germline V gives CDR1 ENHRY, CDR2 SYGVKD. This CDR3 has 15 amino acids. Trimming left V 3 bases short and J 1 base short, with 12 bases between. The CDR3 sequence is CAISDAGGRNYGYTF. The CDR3 DNA reads TGTGCCATCAGTGATGCGGGGGGGCGTAACTATGGCTACACCTTC.

The CDR3 DNA sequence: TGCAGCGTTGAAGCACCCGGGACAGGGAATGGCTACACCTTC. It codes for CSVEAPGTGNGYTF. The rearrangement joins TRBV29-1 to TRBJ1-2, with 9 bases that match TRBD1. The CDR3 length is 14 residues. Germline V CDR1 and CDR2: SQVTM, ANQGSEA. V lost 1 base, J lost 6 bases, and 6 bases stayed unmatched.

The chain carries TRBV30 and TRBJ1-1; D remains ambiguous. CDR3 length: 13 residues. With 2 bases removed from V and 0 bases from J, the gap between germline ends came to 7 bases. Germline lookup yields CDR1 GTSNPN and CDR2 SVGIG (reference sequence). The CDR3 spells CAWSSQLNTEAFF. In DNA, the CDR3 is TGTGCCTGGAGTTCCCAGTTGAACACTGAAGCTTTCTTT.

As regards this clone: Other DNA sequences within the sample encode an identical CDR3. J is TRBJ1-5 and V is TRBV6-5; the D is unclear. The V end lost 2 bases, the J end lost 4 bases, and 6 bases lay between the germline ends. CDR1 and CDR2 (germline): MNHEY, SVGAGI. This CDR3 has 13 residues. This chain's CDR3 is CASSYGGNQPQHF. The CDR3 DNA follows: TGTGCCAGCAGTTACGGAGGTAATCAGCCCCAGCATTTT.

This clone was observed once. This chain joins TRBV15 and TRBJ1-2; TRBD1 matches 8 bases. This CDR3 region has 15 residues. The germline CDR1 and CDR2 sequences are LNHNV and YYDKDF (reference sequence). V was pared by 2 bases and J by 6 bases, with 8 bases of the junction left unmatched. The CDR3 DNA is TGTGCCACCAGCAGATTTGACAGGGGAGAGAATGGCTACACCTTC. It encodes CATSRFDRGENGYTF. Full variable domain (rest looked up from reference TRBV15 and TRBJ1-2): DAMVIQNPRYQVTQFGKPVTLSCSQTLNHNVMYWYQQKSSQAPKLLFHYYDKDFNNEADTPDNFQSRRPNTSFCFLDIRSPGLGDTAMYLCATSRFDRGENGYTFGSGTRLTVV.

The chain has TRBV28 and TRBJ2-7, with D tentatively TRBD2 (5 bases). CDR1 and CDR2 (germline): MDHEN, SYDVKM. The CDR3 has 15 residues. The V gene lost 3 bases and the J gene lost 2 bases, with 14 bases spanning the gap. CDR3 coding DNA: TGTGCCAGCAGTTTTTCCCAGCGGAGCACCTACGAGCAGTACTTC. Amino acid sequence: CASSFSQRSTYEQYF. The variable domain in full, with the rest retrieved from reference TRBV28 and TRBJ2-7, is DVKVTQSSRYLVKRTGEKVFLECVQDMDHENMFWYRQDPGLGLRLIYFSYDVKMKEKGDIPEGYSVSREKKERFSLILESASTNQTSMYLCASSFSQRSTYEQYFGPGTRLTVT.

This chain links TRBV3-1 (or the pseudogene TRBV3-2) with TRBJ2-5; 15 bases map to TRBD2. Germline CDR1 and CDR2: LGHDT and YNNKEL (reference sequence). With 5 bases clipped from V and 6 bases from J, the junction kept 7 bases outside the gene matches. The length of the CDR3 is 16 residues. The CDR3 sequence: CASSDRGLAGGQTQYF. DNA of the CDR3: TGTGCCAGCAGCGATAGAGGACTAGCGGGGGGGCAGACCCAGTACTTC.

This clone has ten or more counts. This chain uses TRBV6-5 with TRBJ2-7; 8 nucleotides line up with TRBD1. The CDR3 loop spans 14 amino acids. V trimming: 2 bases; J trimming: 0 bases; junction bases outside the gene matches: 0. Germline V CDR1 and CDR2: MNHEY, SVGAGI. The CDR3 protein is CASSYDRGSYEQYF. In DNA, the CDR3 is TGTGCCAGCAGTTACGACAGGGGCTCCTACGAGCAGTACTTC.

The genes are TRBV4-3 and TRBJ2-1; no clear D. Germline CDR1 and CDR2: LGHNA and YSLEER. This CDR3 is built from 16 residues. Trimming pared 0 bases from V and 0 bases from J, leaving 9 bases between. This chain's CDR3 is CASSQDLRRSYNEQFF. CDR3 DNA: TGCGCCAGCAGCCAAGATCTGCGGCGCTCCTACAATGAGCAGTTCTTC.

The chain recombines TRBV5-6 with TRBJ2-2; a possible D gene is TRBD2 (5 bases). The CDR3 is 12 residues long. Trimming removed 7 bases from V and 5 bases from J, with 9 bases in between. Germline V gene lookup returns CDR1 SGHDT and CDR2 YYEEEE. CDR3 residues: CASERGTGELFF. DNA of the CDR3: TGTGCCAGCGAGAGAGGGACCGGGGAGCTGTTTTTT.

The J gene is TRBJ1-1, the V gene TRBV11-3; D not certain. This CDR3 is built from 13 residues. V shed 3 bases and J shed 2 bases, with 7 bases lying between them. In germline, CDR1 is SGHNT, CDR2 YENEEA. The CDR3 here is CASSLRENTEAFF. The DNA of the CDR3 is TGTGCCAGCAGCTTGAGGGAAAACACTGAAGCTTTCTTT.

The chain uses TRBV7-9 and TRBJ1-4; no clear D. Deletions cut 5 bases from V and 2 bases from J, with 9 bases between. This CDR3 has 14 amino acids. Germline lookup yields CDR1 SEHNR and CDR2 FQNEAQ (reference sequence). CDR3 sequence (DNA): TGTGCCAGCAGCCCGGGGTGGACTAATGAAAAACTGTTTTTT. Protein sequence: CASSPGWTNEKLFF.

The gene calls are TRBV30 and TRBJ1-5; the D gene is possibly TRBD1 (6 bases). From germline, CDR1 is GTSNPN and CDR2 SVGIG (reference sequence). V was clipped by 1 base and J by 5 bases, with 12 bases between them. The CDR3 is made up of 14 amino acids. CDR3 protein: CAWSGWGRDQPQHF. CDR3 in DNA: TGTGCCTGGAGTGGGTGGGGGCGAGATCAGCCCCAGCATTTT.

V gene TRBV5-6 combines with J gene TRBJ2-5, with D perhaps TRBD1 (5 bases). CDR1 is SGHDT and CDR2 is YYEEEE in the germline V gene. Trimming left V 0 bases short and J 0 bases short, with 6 bases between. CDR3 length: 14 residues. CDR3 residues: CASSLVGDQETQYF. DNA for the CDR3: TGTGCCAGCAGCTTGGTAGGGGACCAAGAGACCCAGTACTTC.